This TCR beta chain is drawn from a study of early T cells in non-severe SARS-CoV-2 infection. About the research overall: Unsorted whole blood bulk RNA was sequenced, with unpaired chains.

A note on this clonotype: Its antigen is unidentified.

Each cDNA molecule carried a unique molecular identifier. TCRdb redid the calling of the 5' RACE reads with MiXCR, one entry per CDR3 protein. The repertoire holds around 68,000 distinct CDR3 sequences, 10% to 15% seen once, with around 1.4% in the top ten. Overall study results and limits: Sequences matched to VDJdb favored anti-spike CD8 responses, while private and CD4 specificities were missed.

V lost 6 bases to trimming and J lost 1 base, with 10 bases between them. CDR3 length: 13 amino acids. Germline V gives CDR1 SGHTA, CDR2 FQGNSA. The V gene is TRBV7-2, the J gene TRBJ2-7, with D hard to call. Sequenced here: whole blood, sampled at baseline. The clonotype was recovered from an adult who was a healthcare worker with PCR-confirmed SARS-CoV-2 infection or an uninfected control (not recorded which). CDR3 nucleotides: TGTGCCAGCAGTCATCGACCTTCCTACGAGCAGTACTTC. Translation gives CASSHRPSYEQYF. Full variable domain (rest looked up from reference TRBV7-2 and TRBJ2-7): GAGVSQSPSNKVTEKGKDVELRCDPISGHTALYWYRQSLGQGLEFLIYFQGNSAPDKSGLPSDRFSAERTGGSVSTLTIQRTQQEDSAVYLCASSHRPSYEQYFGPGTRLTVT.